The 8 T cell receptor beta chains given below trace back to one sample, sequenced in a study of technical replicates of blood from several donors. Sequencing was performed with immunoSEQ multiplex PCR; in TCRdb, only in-frame clones are kept and a portion is missing. This table holds nearly 90,000 clones, 95% found once. Material: T cells isolated from PBMCs. The receptors originated from a human donor in good health.

The chain employs TRBV6-6 and TRBJ1-3, with TRBD1 matching over 7 bases. V gave up 2 bases and J gave up 4 bases; unmatched junction bases: 5. The CDR3 length is 15 residues. CDR1 is MNHNY and CDR2 is SVGAGI in the germline V gene (reference sequence). This chain's CDR3 is CASSYDRAVGNTIYF. In nucleotides, the CDR3 is TGTGCCAGCAGTTACGACAGGGCGGTGGGAAACACCATATATTTT.

This clone has only one observation. This chain joins TRBV18 and TRBJ2-7; D gene ambiguous. This CDR3 comprises 15 residues. The ends were cut back, 2 bases at V and 0 bases at J, with 11 bases in the middle. The germline gives CDR1 KGHSH, CDR2 LQKENI. CDR3 loop: CASSPNSLSSYEQYF. Written as DNA, the CDR3 is TGTGCCAGCTCACCAAACTCCCTAAGCTCCTACGAGCAGTACTTC.

The rearrangement links TRBV9 to TRBJ1-1; D is possibly TRBD1 (6 bases). The V end was cut by 3 bases, the J end by 7 bases, with 22 bases between. Germline V gene lookup returns CDR1 SGDLS and CDR2 YYNGEE. CDR3 size: 16 residues. The CDR3 loop is CASSGYHRVRPDEAFF. For the CDR3, the DNA is TGTGCCAGCAGCGGATACCACAGGGTTCGTCCCGATGAAGCTTTCTTT.

The V and J genes are TRBV18 and TRBJ1-2; unclear D gene. The CDR3 spans 12 residues. Germline lookup yields CDR1 KGHSH and CDR2 LQKENI. The ends were cut back, 6 bases at V and 1 base at J, with 6 bases in the middle. This chain's CDR3 is CASSPNNYGYTF. The CDR3, as DNA: TGTGCCAGCTCCCCCAATAACTATGGCTACACCTTC.

V usage is TRBV9 and J usage is TRBJ2-4; a weak D match, TRBD1 (6 bases). The CDR3 contains 15 residues. Trimming took 0 bases from V and 6 from J, leaving 13 bases between them. Germline V gives CDR1 SGDLS, CDR2 YYNGEE. CDR3 bases: TGTGCCAGCAGCGTAGCTGGGGGCGGTGGAAACATTCAGTACTTC. Translation: CASSVAGGGGNIQYF.

The chain combines TRBV19 with TRBJ1-5; D call uncertain. The V gene's germline CDR1 is LNHDA and CDR2 SQIVND (reference sequence). Between the trimmed V and J ends, which lost 3 bases and 5 bases, there was a span of 8 bases. The CDR3 runs 13 residues. CDR3 DNA: TGTGCCAGTAGTATTGAGGTGCATCAGCCCCAGCATTTT. Translation: CASSIEVHQPQHF.

The V and J genes are TRBV11-2 and TRBJ1-3; D possibly corresponds to TRBD1 (5 bases). Per the germline V gene, CDR1 is SGHAT and CDR2 is FQNNGV. This CDR3 spans 15 amino acids. V was shortened by 4 bases and J by 3 bases, with 13 bases between the two germline ends. The CDR3 protein is CASSYRGGDGNTIYF. Here the CDR3 DNA reads TGTGCCAGCAGCTATCGGGGGGGAGATGGAAACACCATATATTTT.

This clone was detected only once. The chain carries TRBV27 and TRBJ1-5; TRBD1 agrees at 7 bases. The CDR3 runs to 14 residues. Germline V gene sequence: CDR1 MNHEY, CDR2 SMNVEV (reference sequence). V trimming: 5 bases; J trimming: 6 bases; junction bases outside the gene matches: 7. The CDR3 loop reads CASSTTRGPQPQHF. CDR3 in DNA: TGTGCCAGCAGTACTACAAGGGGGCCTCAGCCCCAGCATTTT.